This TCR beta chain came from a study of neurological immune-mediated disorders. Synthesis of cDNA was performed by 5'RACE using 10-nucleotide random UMIs. TCRdb reprocessed the 5' RACE reads via MiXCR and lists one record per CDR3 protein. The sample contains tens of thousands of distinct CDR3 sequences, roughly 3.3% of which appear only once. This clonotype was seen repeatedly, ten times or more. Sequenced: PBMCs. This sequence was found in a woman in her 50s with multiple sclerosis.

As DNA, the CDR3 is TGTGCCAGCAGCTTTGGTCTAGCGGGGAACACCGGGGAGCTGTTTTTT. It specifies CASSFGLAGNTGELFF. This chain uses TRBV5-6 with TRBJ2-2; 8 bases map to TRBD2. Germline assignment: CDR1 SGHDT and CDR2 YYEEEE. Losses at the gene ends were 2 bases for V and 1 base for J; bases not matched to a gene: 4. This CDR3 spans 16 amino acids.